This T cell receptor (beta chain) was documented in a study of identical twins. Study findings and constraints: Beta out-of-frame twin sharing showed a weaker excess.

All donors were healthy, and all were Caucasian. A template switching step contributed a universal primer site, while unique molecular identifiers were present in the cDNA. A single record per CDR3 protein comes from TCRdb applying MiXCR to the 5' RACE reads. The data hold about 530,000 distinct CDR3 sequences, with 13% to 15% observed a single time. This clonotype was seen only a few times. Its antigen is not known. This sample also appeared in a second study, on yellow fever vaccine responses in identical twins. As reported in that work: Twins reportedly had a vaccine T cell response that seemed partly convergent, partly personalized.

The specimen sequenced was CD4+ T cells sorted from blood. The receptor was isolated from a woman between 18 and 30 years old in good health.

The CDR3 coding sequence is TGTGCCAGCAGTCCTCGACGACCTGAAGCTTTCTTT. Its translation: CASSPRRPEAFF. The chain carries TRBV6-6 and TRBJ1-1; no reliable D call. Trimming pared 5 bases from V and 6 bases from J, leaving 10 bases between. The CDR3 runs 12 residues. Germline V lookup: CDR1 MNHNY, CDR2 SVGAGI (reference sequence).